One and the same sample provided the 27 T cell receptor beta chains below, sequenced in a study of Tregs in tolerant kidney transplant recipients. Some clones are missing from TCRdb's copy, which holds only in-frame ones; the method was immunoSEQ multiplex PCR. The top ten clones hold around 4.1% of a sample with approximately 60,000 clones, over 75% of them seen once. The nonmyeloablative bone marrow transplants came from related graft donors, with transient mixed chimerism. Sequencing was performed on CD4+ T cells from blood (PBMCs), taken 6 months after the transplant. Receptors originate from a human patient who received a combined kidney and bone marrow transplant. Among the T cells, some may be from the graft donor.

This clone was seen just once. The chain has TRBV18 and TRBJ1-3; TRBD1 matches 7 bases. Germline values: CDR1 KGHSH, CDR2 LQKENI. The CDR3 has 14 residues. The J segment lost 1 base and the V segment lost 5 bases, leaving 2 bases of the junction unmatched. For the CDR3, the DNA is TGTGCCAGCTCAGCGACAGGGTCTGGAAACACCATATATTTT. Amino acids: CASSATGSGNTIYF.

The J gene is TRBJ1-1, the V gene TRBV18; 7 bases are shared with TRBD1. Germline V gives CDR1 KGHSH, CDR2 LQKENI. The V and J ends lost 6 bases and 3 bases, in that order; junction bases with no gene match: 7. The CDR3 is made up of 14 amino acids. The CDR3 reads CASSQTGPDTEAFF. The DNA of the CDR3 is TGTGCCAGCTCCCAGACAGGGCCCGACACTGAAGCTTTCTTT.

This chain uses TRBV6-1 with TRBJ1-1, with 7 bases identical to TRBD1. The ends lost 8 bases at V and 7 bases at J; junction bases unmatched: 13. Germline V lookup: CDR1 MNHNS, CDR2 SASEGT. The CDR3 contains 14 residues. This CDR3 reads CASSRGQGGDEAFF. Here the CDR3 DNA reads TGTGCCAGCTCGCGAGGGCAGGGGGGTGATGAAGCTTTCTTT.

This chain links TRBV2 with TRBJ1-1; possibly TRBD1 for D (5 bases). The CDR3 is 14 amino acids. Trimming stripped 6 bases from V and 0 bases from J, with 11 bases between. Germline CDR1 and CDR2: SNHLY and FYNNEI. CDR3 sequence (DNA): TGTGCCAGCAGGGGGGGGAGGTTGAACACTGAAGCTTTCTTT. It translates to CASRGGRLNTEAFF.

The chain links TRBV7-2 to TRBJ2-2; weak D call: TRBD1 (5 bases). The length of the CDR3 is 14 residues. V was clipped by 5 bases and J by 5 bases, with 12 bases between them. Germline V gives CDR1 SGHTA, CDR2 FQGNSA. The CDR3 region is CASSDARVTGELFF. CDR3 sequence (DNA): TGTGCCAGCAGCGACGCCAGGGTGACCGGGGAGCTGTTTTTT.

The chain uses TRBV4-3 and TRBJ2-3, with D perhaps matching TRBD2 (6 bases). Germline CDR1 reads LGHNA; CDR2 reads YSLEER. Between the trimmed V and J ends, which lost 2 bases and 1 base, there was a span of 10 bases. The CDR3 is 15 residues long. The CDR3 spells CASSQYSGGTDTQYF. The CDR3 DNA sequence: TGCGCCAGCAGCCAATACTCGGGGGGCACAGATACGCAGTATTTT.

This chain uses TRBV29-1 with TRBJ2-7; TRBD2 aligns across 8 bases. CDR3 length equals 16 residues. The germline gives CDR1 SQVTM, CDR2 ANQGSEA. V shed 5 bases, J shed 2 bases, and the junction held 14 bases outside the gene matches. As DNA, the CDR3 is TGCAGCGTTTCTACCTCCGGGACTAGTATCCCCTACGAGCAGTACTTC. Translated: CSVSTSGTSIPYEQYF.

As DNA, the CDR3 is TGTGCCAGTAGTACATTAGCGGGAGGGACCGGGGAGCTGTTTTTT. Its translation: CASSTLAGGTGELFF. The J gene is TRBJ2-2, the V gene TRBV19, with 11 bases matching TRBD2. Germline-derived CDR1 and CDR2 are LNHDA and SQIVND (reference sequence). The junction had 3 bases not matched to a gene; V was cut back by 4 bases and J by 5 bases. The CDR3 length is 15 residues.

This clone was seen just once. The V and J genes are TRBV7-2 and TRBJ2-7; TRBD2 matches 7 bases. CDR3 length: 13 amino acids. Per the germline V gene, CDR1 is SGHTA and CDR2 is FQGNSA. Trimming at V came to 3 bases and at J to 13 bases, leaving 12 bases not matched to a gene. Here the CDR3 DNA reads TGTGCCAGCAGCTTTTACGCAGGGAGGGTGATCTACTTC. Its translation is CASSFYAGRVIYF.

This clone was detected once. This chain joins TRBV7-3 and TRBJ2-2; TRBD1 matches 9 bases. The CDR3 sequence is 15 residues long. V dropped 4 bases and J dropped 6; count of bases not matched to a gene: 6. Per germline, CDR1 SGHTA and CDR2 FQGTGA. The CDR3 loop reads CASSSGQGKAGELFF. The CDR3 DNA sequence: TGTGCCAGCAGCTCTGGACAGGGGAAAGCCGGGGAGCTGTTTTTT.

The chain has TRBV29-1 and TRBJ2-3; possible D gene TRBD2, 6 bases. Trimming left V 0 bases short and J 4 bases short, with 11 bases between. Germline-derived CDR1 and CDR2 are SQVTM and ANQGSEA. CDR3 length: 14 amino acids. The CDR3 spells CSVEEGGGPDTQYF. CDR3 sequence (DNA): TGCAGCGTTGAAGAAGGCGGAGGGCCAGATACGCAGTATTTT.

V usage is TRBV5-1 and J usage is TRBJ1-2; TRBD1 matches 10 bases. This CDR3 contains 15 residues. CDR1 is SGHRS and CDR2 is YFSETQ in the germline V gene. Trimming removed 4 bases from V and 5 bases from J; junction bases left unmatched: 8. CDR3 in DNA: TGCGCCAGCAGCCAGGCCGGGACAGGGGTGTATGGCTACACCTTC. This translates into CASSQAGTGVYGYTF.

The J gene is TRBJ2-7, the V gene TRBV7-8; tentative D call: TRBD1 (6 bases). Trimming stripped 5 bases from V and 2 bases from J, with 13 bases between. Germline V CDR1 and CDR2: SGHVS, FQNEAQ. CDR3 size: 14 residues. The CDR3 protein is CASSPIGQTYEQYF. CDR3 DNA: TGTGCCAGCAGCCCCATTGGACAGACCTACGAGCAGTACTTC.

This chain links TRBV19 with TRBJ1-4; weak D call: TRBD1 (5 bases). The germline V and J ends were trimmed by 3 bases and 8 bases, with 13 bases remaining between them. Germline CDR1 reads LNHDA; CDR2 reads SQIVND (reference sequence). The CDR3 is 14 amino acids. DNA of the CDR3: TGTGCCAGTAGTATTCAAGGGGCACGGGAAAAACTGTTTTTT. Translation gives CASSIQGAREKLFF.

Details on this clone: The identical CDR3 is also encoded by other nucleotide sequences in the sample. The rearrangement uses TRBV4-1 and TRBJ1-6; D is uncertain. This CDR3 comprises 16 residues. Trimming took off 3 bases at V and 2 bases at J, with 11 bases between the two ends. Germline CDR1 reads MGHRA; CDR2 reads YSYEKL. The CDR3 DNA sequence: TGCGCCAGCAGCCAGGGGAGAGATACCTATAATTCACCCCTCCACTTT. This translates into CASSQGRDTYNSPLHF.

A single count supports this clone. The chain has TRBV6-5 and TRBJ2-7; TRBD1 might be the D (6 bases). The germline gives CDR1 MNHEY, CDR2 SVGAGI. The V end was cut by 10 bases, the J end by 4 bases, with 14 bases between. CDR3 length equals 12 residues. CDR3 protein: CATMTRGYEQYF. Here the CDR3 DNA reads TGTGCCACCATGACCAGGGGTTACGAGCAGTACTTC.

This clone was seen just once. This chain connects TRBV30 to TRBJ1-1, with TRBD1 identical over 7 bases. CDR1 and CDR2 (germline): GTSNPN, SVGIG (reference sequence). There are 18 residues in the CDR3. Trimming removed 3 bases from V and 0 bases from J; junction bases left unmatched: 16. CDR3 loop: CAWRADREIKGVNTEAFF. DNA for the CDR3: TGTGCCTGGAGGGCCGACAGGGAAATTAAGGGGGTGAACACTGAAGCTTTCTTT.

The chain joins TRBV29-1 to TRBJ2-1, with D tentatively TRBD2 (6 bases). The CDR3 runs 12 residues. V was clipped by 3 bases and J by 9 bases, with 12 bases between them. Germline loops: CDR1 SQVTM, CDR2 ANQGSEA. CDR3 residues: CSVDGGYGEQFF. The CDR3 nucleotides are TGCAGCGTTGACGGAGGGTACGGTGAGCAGTTCTTC.

This rearrangement joins TRBV7-9 to TRBJ2-7; maybe TRBD1 (5 bases). Trimming left V 1 base short and J 4 bases short, with 11 bases between. The CDR3 runs to 14 residues. In germline, CDR1 is SEHNR, CDR2 FQNEAQ (reference sequence). The CDR3 DNA sequence: TGTGCCAGCAGCTTAGGAAGGGGTGGTTACGAGCAGTACTTC. Residues: CASSLGRGGYEQYF.

CDR3 in DNA: TGCGCCAGCAGTGGACTGGCGGGGGAGGAGACCCAGTACTTC. Its translation: CASSGLAGEETQYF. The chain couples TRBV4-3 to TRBJ2-5; TRBD2 matches 7 bases. With V trimmed by 6 bases and J by 5 bases, 9 bases remained unmatched. CDR3 length: 14 amino acids. Germline values: CDR1 LGHNA, CDR2 YSLEER.

This chain uses TRBV13 with TRBJ2-7; 7 bases fit TRBD2. Germline values: CDR1 PRHDT, CDR2 FYEKMQ (reference sequence). CDR3 size: 13 residues. V gave up 6 bases and J gave up 0 bases; unmatched junction bases: 2. The chain's CDR3 is CASRTSSSYEQYF. CDR3 DNA: TGTGCCAGCAGGACTAGCAGCTCCTACGAGCAGTACTTC.

This clone was observed once. CDR3 protein: CASAGGRTDTQYF. The DNA for the CDR3 is TGTGCCAGCGCGGGGGGTCGCACAGATACGCAGTATTTT. This rearrangement joins TRBV2 to TRBJ2-3; 8 nucleotides agree with TRBD2. With V trimmed by 8 bases and J by 1 base, 2 bases remained unmatched. Per the germline V gene, CDR1 is SNHLY and CDR2 is FYNNEI. This CDR3 spans 13 amino acids.

The chain is built from TRBV9 and TRBJ2-3; 14 nucleotides line up with TRBD2. V shed 2 bases, J shed 4 bases, and the junction held 18 bases outside the gene matches. The CDR3 is made up of 21 amino acids. Germline values: CDR1 SGDLS, CDR2 YYNGEE. The CDR3 reads CASSVMRDRETSGRASDTQYF. CDR3 nucleotides: TGTGCCAGCAGCGTCATGAGGGACAGAGAGACTAGCGGGAGGGCCTCAGATACGCAGTATTTT.

This sequence joins TRBV19 and TRBJ1-1; possible D gene TRBD1, 6 bases. Germline V gene lookup returns CDR1 LNHDA and CDR2 SQIVND (reference sequence). This CDR3 is built from 14 residues. Deletions cut 3 bases from V and 7 bases from J, with 15 bases between. The CDR3 sequence: CASSIWGQELEAFF. The CDR3 DNA follows: TGTGCCAGTAGTATTTGGGGGCAGGAGCTTGAAGCTTTCTTT.

The V and J genes are TRBV29-1 and TRBJ2-1; D may be TRBD1 (6 bases). The CDR3 sequence is 15 residues long. Germline V gene sequence: CDR1 SQVTM, CDR2 ANQGSEA. The V and J ends lost 5 bases and 1 base respectively, with 15 bases between them. CDR3 nucleotide sequence: TGCAGCGTTTTAAGGGACAAACAATCCTACAATGAGCAGTTCTTC. Translation: CSVLRDKQSYNEQFF.

Only one count was recorded for this clone. The chain links TRBV7-6 to TRBJ2-2, with 7 bases matching TRBD1. This CDR3 comprises 21 residues. CDR1 and CDR2 from the germline V gene are SGHVS and FNYEAQ. V was clipped by 3 bases and J by 3 bases; unmatched bases: 22. CDR3 nucleotides: TGTGCCAGCAGCTTCATGCGCATTCTATTCCACCGGGACAGATACACCGGGGAGCTGTTTTTT. Protein product: CASSFMRILFHRDRYTGELFF.

This chain links TRBV7-8 with TRBJ2-5, with D tentatively TRBD1 (6 bases). The CDR3 extends over 12 amino acids. Germline values: CDR1 SGHVS, CDR2 FQNEAQ. The V end was cut by 5 bases, the J end by 5 bases, with 9 bases between. CDR3 amino acids: CASSPRGETQYF. CDR3 nucleotides: TGTGCCAGCAGCCCTAGGGGGGAGACCCAGTACTTC.